Shown below are 9 T cell receptor beta chains from a single sample sequenced in a study of cytomegalovirus exposure and HLA in healthy donors. Primers for the PCR totalled 60 Vbeta and 13 Jbeta. Sequencing was performed with immunoSEQ multiplex PCR; in TCRdb, only in-frame clones are kept and a portion is missing. Among roughly 60,000 clones listed, 70% to 75% were seen once. Sequencing input: PBMCs. All receptors come from a woman between 25 and 40 years old in good health and CMV-seronegative.

This clone was seen a few times. This chain joins TRBV11-3 and TRBJ2-2, with 13 bases fitting TRBD2. CDR1 SGHNT and CDR2 YENEEA come from the germline V gene. V gave up 5 bases and J gave up 6 bases; unmatched junction bases: 9. CDR3 length equals 17 residues. The CDR3 spells CASSTRTSGSGSGELFF. The DNA of the CDR3 is TGTGCCAGCAGCACCCGGACTAGCGGGAGTGGGTCCGGGGAGCTGTTTTTT.

The chain uses TRBV5-1 and TRBJ2-5; 10 nucleotides agree with TRBD2. CDR1 is SGHRS and CDR2 is YFSETQ in the germline V gene. V was clipped by 4 bases and J by 2 bases; unmatched bases: 8. The CDR3 totals 16 residues. CDR3 sequence reads: CASSRTLAGAQETQYF. The CDR3 region has the DNA TGCGCCAGCAGCCGTACTCTAGCGGGAGCACAAGAGACCCAGTACTTC.

This clone was seen a few times. This rearrangement joins TRBV23-1 to TRBJ2-7, with D perhaps TRBD2 (7 bases). TRBV23-1 qualifies as an ORF whose function is uncertain. V was clipped by 1 base and J by 2 bases, with 9 bases between them. The CDR3 extends over 14 amino acids. The CDR3 coding sequence is TGCGCCAGCAGTCAATGCGGGGGCCCCTACGAGCAGTACTTC. Translation: CASSQCGGPYEQYF.

In its sample, this clone was seen once. The rearrangement joins TRBV15 to TRBJ1-2; D gene unclear. In germline, CDR1 is LNHNV, CDR2 YYDKDF (reference sequence). Trimming shortened V by 3 bases and J by 0 bases, and 8 bases separated the two germline ends. The CDR3 has 14 residues. CDR3 coding DNA: TGTGCCACCAGCAGGTCGAGGACTAACTATGGCTACACCTTC. Translating gives CATSRSRTNYGYTF.

V usage is TRBV6-1 and J usage is TRBJ1-2, with D possibly matching TRBD1 (5 bases). Germline lookup yields CDR1 MNHNS and CDR2 SASEGT. This CDR3 spans 16 amino acids. Trimming took 1 base from V and 0 from J, leaving 12 bases between them. Here the CDR3 reads CASSEGQLLANYGYTF. DNA of the CDR3: TGTGCCAGCAGTGAAGGACAGCTCCTAGCTAACTATGGCTACACCTTC.

The CDR3 region has the DNA TGCGCCAGCAGCTTGGAACAGGGGTTCTATGGCTACACCTTC. Translated, it gives CASSLEQGFYGYTF. J is TRBJ1-2 and V is TRBV5-1, with 7 nucleotides matching TRBD1. The CDR3 has 14 amino acids. The germline gives CDR1 SGHRS, CDR2 YFSETQ. J lost 4 bases, V lost 0 bases, and 3 bases had no gene match.

This rearrangement joins TRBV11-3 to TRBJ2-1; the match to TRBD1 covers 7 bases. CDR1 SGHNT and CDR2 YENEEA come from the germline V gene. Trimming at V came to 5 bases and at J to 3 bases, leaving 7 bases not matched to a gene. CDR3 length: 15 amino acids. CDR3 sequence (DNA): TGTGCCAGCAGCCTAACGGGACAGCACTACAATGAGCAGTTCTTC. Its protein product is CASSLTGQHYNEQFF.

This chain links TRBV7-2 with TRBJ2-1; D unclear. Germline V gives CDR1 SGHTA, CDR2 FQGNSA. This CDR3 has 12 residues. The V and J ends lost 5 bases and 8 bases respectively, with 10 bases between them. CDR3 nucleotides: TGTGCCAGCAGCCCAGGATTCTATGAGCAGTTCTTC. It specifies CASSPGFYEQFF.

This clone was counted between two and nine times. The chain combines TRBV25-1 with TRBJ1-2, with 8 bases identical to TRBD1. This CDR3 has 14 amino acids. Unmatched junction bases numbered 3, after V lost 1 base and J lost 5 bases. Germline CDR1 MGHDK, CDR2 SYGVNS. Here the CDR3 reads CASSELTGDYGYTF. Written as DNA, the CDR3 is TGTGCCAGCAGTGAATTGACAGGGGATTATGGCTACACCTTC.